The following is a T cell receptor beta chain sequence with its context. What it binds is not known. In germline, CDR1 is LGHDT, CDR2 YNNKEL (reference sequence). The CDR3 has 15 amino acids. The sample originates from a study of CXCR3-negative and CXCR3-positive naive CD8 T cells. Across the study: The dataset comprises roughly 150 million TRB reads in total, with about 1.5 +/- 0.3 million reads per library. Study-wide results and caveats: CXCR3-positive naive cells had TRB CDR3s that were more hydrophobic than CXCR3-negative naive cells had. Partly lower CXCR3 expression followed cryopreservation, and most assays relied on fresh PBMCs. Sequencing showed both naive subsets with comparably high diversity, and memory CD8+ cells much lower.

Libraries of TRB cDNA were made by 5' RACE and carried UMIs. TCRdb reprocessed the 5' RACE reads; each CDR3 protein has one entry and no DNA is given. Reported are 90,000 to 100,000 distinct CDR3 sequences; the ten largest clones contain around 1.7%. The chain combines TRBV3-1 with TRBJ1-5; the D call of TRBD1 rests on TCRdb alone, since no DNA is present to check it. The specimen sequenced was naive CXCR3- CD8+ T cells from blood. Subset specified: CD45RO-CCR7+CD27+CD95- naive CD8+ T cells lacking CXCR3 (TNR3-). The receptor's source is a human donor in good health. Some clones in this sample may be carry-over from other donors' samples. The CDR3 here is CASSPGTLGIQPQHF.